The source of this T cell receptor (beta chain) is a study of T-cell memory formation after mild COVID-19. Study as a whole: Each donor largely had its own TCR clusters. Study findings and constraints: Day 37-peaking second-wave clones had unconfirmed SARS-CoV-2 specificity. There was a balanced CD4/CD8 profile in clones contracting day 15 to 85, and later expanders leaned CD4+.

Trimming cost V 2 bases and J 4 bases, with 10 bases left between them. CDR1 and CDR2 (germline): SNHLY, FYNNEI. The CDR3 length is 14 residues. One entry per CDR3 protein, called by TCRdb with MiXCR from the 5' RACE reads. The sample consists of a few hundred thousand distinct CDR3 sequences, roughly 15% of them appearing once. Notes on this clonotype: What it binds is not known.

The sequenced sample was PBMCs or a T cell subset sorted from them (not recorded which). This clonotype originated in a man between 18 and 35 years old who had mild COVID-19 (a few samples of this study predate the infection). Cell type and time point are not known. V and J are TRBV2 and TRBJ2-3, with D uncertain. The CDR3: CASSEMDGPDTQYF. In nucleotides, the CDR3 is TGTGCCAGCAGTGAAATGGACGGCCCAGATACGCAGTATTTT. Supplemented by reference TRBV2 and TRBJ2-3, the full variable domain reads EPEVTQTPSHQVTQMGQEVILRCVPISNHLYFYWYRQILGQKVEFLVSFYNNEISEKSEIFDDQFSVERPDGSNFTLKIRSTKLEDSAMYFCASSEMDGPDTQYFGPGTRLTVL.